The sequence of this T cell receptor beta chain was determined in a study of cytomegalovirus exposure and HLA in healthy donors. Deletions cut 7 bases from V and 4 bases from J, with 8 bases between. The CDR3 extends over 12 amino acids. CDR1 is SEHNR, CDR2 FQNEAQ, per germline (reference sequence). Generated by immunoSEQ multiplex PCR, the TCRdb table keeps only in-frame clones and is missing some. The table shows over 60,000 clones, with around 95% occurring only once. The donors formed part of the approximately 120-subject validation cohort, distinct from the roughly 600-subject first cohort. This receptor was taken from a man in his late teens or twenties in good health and CMV-seronegative. The rearrangement joins TRBV7-9 to TRBJ1-5; no definite D call. The sample taken for sequencing was PBMCs. The CDR3 loop is CASTIENQPQHF. CDR3 nucleotide sequence: TGTGCCAGCACGATAGAAAATCAGCCCCAGCATTTT.